The 31 T cell receptor beta chains below come from one sample, sequenced in a study of blood T cell repertoires in COVID-19. The repertoire was sequenced with immunoSEQ multiplex PCR; TCRdb's copy has only in-frame clones and lacks some. The table has 150,000 to 200,000 clones, over 75% seen once. The sequencing input was PBMCs or T cells enriched from blood (not recorded which). Source of these receptors: a woman between 18 and 29 years old who had recovered from COVID-19.

The chain recombines TRBV7-9 with TRBJ2-5; 11 nucleotides agree with TRBD2. With 10 bases clipped from V and 5 bases from J, the junction kept 12 bases outside the gene matches. Germline assignment: CDR1 SEHNR and CDR2 FQNEAQ (reference sequence). The CDR3 totals 15 residues. CDR3 bases: TGTGCCACCCTAACAGGGACTAGCGGTGGGGAGACCCAGTACTTC. It specifies CATLTGTSGGETQYF.

This rearrangement joins TRBV28 to TRBJ2-5; 9 nucleotides line up with TRBD1. V was pared by 6 bases and J by 4 bases, with 6 bases of the junction left unmatched. The CDR3 totals 14 residues. The germline CDR1 and CDR2 sequences are MDHEN and SYDVKM. CDR3 bases: TGTGCCAGCAGCCACCCGACAGGGGGAGAGACCCAGTACTTC. The encoded protein is CASSHPTGGETQYF.

J is TRBJ2-5 and V is TRBV24-1; 9 positions match TRBD1. V gave up 4 bases and J gave up 5 bases; unmatched junction bases: 7. CDR1 is KGHDR, CDR2 SFDVKD, per germline. This CDR3 has 15 residues. CDR3 bases: TGTGCCACCAGTGACCGACAGGGGGTAGGCGAGACCCAGTACTTC. Its protein product is CATSDRQGVGETQYF.

The chain carries TRBV19 and TRBJ2-2; D might be TRBD2 (6 bases). This CDR3 is 16 amino acids long. From germline, CDR1 is LNHDA and CDR2 SQIVND (reference sequence). V lost 4 bases, J lost 3 bases, and 15 bases lay in between. CDR3 nucleotide sequence: TGTGCCAGTAGTACGGGACTTTTGTGGGACACCGGGGAGCTGTTTTTT. Its translation: CASSTGLLWDTGELFF.

CDR3 sequence: CASSPAGLAVREQYF. CDR3 DNA sequence: TGTGCCAGCAGCCCCGCGGGACTAGCGGTCCGAGAGCAGTACTTC. The rearrangement links TRBV5-6 to TRBJ2-7; 11 bases are a match to TRBD2. This CDR3 is built from 15 residues. The V segment lost 4 bases and the J segment 7 bases; nucleotides outside the gene matches: 10. Germline V CDR1 and CDR2: SGHDT, YYEEEE.

The rearrangement uses TRBV25-1 and TRBJ2-1; 9 bases map to TRBD2. After removal of 6 bases from V and 16 bases from J, the junction contained 7 bases not matched to a gene. The CDR3 is 11 amino acids. The germline V gene encodes CDR1 MGHDK and CDR2 SYGVNS. The CDR3 sequence is CASRGLALTFF. DNA for the CDR3: TGTGCCAGCAGGGGACTAGCCCTTACCTTCTTC.

The CDR3 DNA reads as TGTGCCAGCAGCGAGGGGGCCAGCAATCAGCCCCAGCATTTT. Residues: CASSEGASNQPQHF. V gene TRBV9 combines with J gene TRBJ1-5; 7 positions match TRBD1. Germline assignment: CDR1 SGDLS and CDR2 YYNGEE. V trimming: 3 bases; J trimming: 1 base; junction bases outside the gene matches: 1. The CDR3 contains 14 residues.

The chain combines TRBV7-2 with TRBJ1-3; no firm D call. Looked up from germline, CDR1 is SGHTA and CDR2 is FQGNSA. Between the trimmed V and J ends, which lost 6 bases and 0 bases, there was a span of 12 bases. The CDR3 covers 15 residues. The CDR3 loop reads CASSSSGFSGNTIYF. Here the CDR3 DNA reads TGTGCCAGCAGTTCGTCGGGTTTCTCTGGAAACACCATATATTTT. Full variable domain (outside the CDR3, taken from reference TRBV7-2 and TRBJ1-3): GAGVSQSPSNKVTEKGKDVELRCDPISGHTALYWYRQSLGQGLEFLIYFQGNSAPDKSGLPSDRFSAERTGGSVSTLTIQRTQQEDSAVYLCASSSSGFSGNTIYFGEGSWLTVV.

This clone was seen just once. This chain uses TRBV13 with TRBJ2-2; no definite D call. Looked up from germline, CDR1 is PRHDT and CDR2 is FYEKMQ (reference sequence). The V end lost 4 bases, the J end lost 5 bases, and 8 bases lay between the germline ends. The CDR3 runs to 13 residues. CDR3 DNA: TGTGCCAGCAGCTCCCCTAGAACCGGGGAGCTGTTTTTT. As protein: CASSSPRTGELFF.

The genes are TRBV7-9 and TRBJ2-7, with D possibly TRBD2 on 6 matching bases. The CDR3 consists of 13 residues. Germline lookup yields CDR1 SEHNR and CDR2 FQNEAQ (reference sequence). V was cut by 5 bases and J by 5 bases, with 13 bases left in between. The CDR3 reads CASSQLERDEQYF. The CDR3 coding sequence is TGTGCCAGCAGCCAACTTGAGCGGGACGAGCAGTACTTC.

J is TRBJ2-1 and V is TRBV5-4, with TRBD2 as a possible D gene (6 bases). The germline CDR1 and CDR2 sequences are SGHNT and YYREEE (reference sequence). The CDR3 extends over 15 amino acids. V was shortened by 5 bases and J by 6 bases, with 18 bases between the two germline ends. The CDR3 sequence is CASRHSGPLGNEQFF. The CDR3 DNA reads TGTGCCAGCAGACATAGCGGTCCTCTGGGCAATGAGCAGTTCTTC.

The rearrangement joins TRBV5-1 to TRBJ2-5, with TRBD1 matching over 11 bases. CDR3 length equals 17 residues. CDR1 SGHRS and CDR2 YFSETQ come from the germline V gene. The V segment lost 0 bases and the J segment 4 bases; nucleotides outside the gene matches: 8. CDR3 DNA: TGCGCCAGCAGCTTGGCTACCGGGACAGGGGGGGGAGAGACCCAGTACTTC. As protein: CASSLATGTGGGETQYF. Variable domain in full (rest from reference TRBV5-1 and TRBJ2-5): KAGVTQTPRYLIKTRGQQVTLSCSPISGHRSVSWYQQTPGQGLQFLFEYFSETQRNKGNFPGRFSGRQFSNSRSEMNVSTLELGDSALYLCASSLATGTGGGETQYFGPGTRLLVL.

The gene calls are TRBV4-1 and TRBJ1-3; D perhaps matches TRBD1 (6 bases). Per germline, CDR1 MGHRA and CDR2 YSYEKL. The CDR3 contains 18 residues. The V end lost 3 bases, the J end lost 0 bases, and 18 bases lay between the germline ends. The CDR3 is CASSHPGGGQSSGNTIYF. The CDR3 coding sequence is TGCGCCAGCAGCCATCCCGGGGGGGGGCAGAGCTCTGGAAACACCATATATTTT.

The chain recombines TRBV2 with TRBJ1-3, with 9 bases lining up with TRBD1. This CDR3 contains 16 residues. From germline, CDR1 is SNHLY and CDR2 FYNNEI. V shed 4 bases, J shed 0 bases, and the junction held 4 bases outside the gene matches. This CDR3 reads CASSGDRVFSGNTIYF. The CDR3 DNA reads as TGTGCCAGCAGTGGGGACAGGGTGTTCTCTGGAAACACCATATATTTT.

The V and J genes are TRBV25-1 and TRBJ2-7; weak D call: TRBD2 (5 bases). The CDR3 contains 15 residues. Trimming shortened V by 8 bases and J by 0 bases, and 17 bases separated the two germline ends. The V gene's germline CDR1 is MGHDK and CDR2 SYGVNS. CDR3 residues: CASERSGGLSYEQYF. The CDR3 DNA is TGTGCCAGCGAGAGGTCGGGCGGGCTCTCCTACGAGCAGTACTTC.

In its sample, this clone was seen once. Written as DNA, the CDR3 is TGTGCCAGCAGTGGAAGCGTGAACACTGAAGCTTTCTTT. This translates into CASSGSVNTEAFF. This rearrangement joins TRBV28 to TRBJ1-1; no reliable D call. Germline V gene lookup returns CDR1 MDHEN and CDR2 SYDVKM. The CDR3 is made up of 13 amino acids. V was trimmed by 5 bases and J by 0 bases, leaving 7 bases between them.

This clone has just one count. This chain joins TRBV27 and TRBJ2-7; weak D call: TRBD2 (5 bases). CDR1 MNHEY and CDR2 SMNVEV come from the germline V gene (reference sequence). V lost 2 bases, J lost 6 bases, and 14 bases lay in between. This CDR3 is 14 amino acids long. CDR3 amino acids: CASSLGTLGSEQYF. The CDR3 DNA follows: TGTGCCAGCAGTTTAGGAACTCTAGGGAGCGAGCAGTACTTC.

This clone came up once. The rearrangement links TRBV7-8 to TRBJ2-3, with 13 bases matching TRBD2. Trimming took 5 bases from V and 5 from J; bases not matched to a gene: 13. This CDR3 has 18 residues. Germline V gene lookup returns CDR1 SGHVS and CDR2 FQNEAQ. CDR3 DNA: TGTGCCAGCAGCGCACAATGGACTAGCGGGAGAGGGAGAGATACGCAGTATTTT. It yields the protein CASSAQWTSGRGRDTQYF.

The chain combines TRBV5-5 with TRBJ1-2, with a weak D call TRBD1 (5 bases). Germline V gene data show CDR1 as SGHKS and CDR2 as YYEKEE (reference sequence). This CDR3 spans 16 amino acids. The ends were cut back, 0 bases at V and 2 bases at J, with 14 bases in the middle. The CDR3 sequence: CASSLGDTTANYGYTF. As DNA, the CDR3 is TGTGCCAGCAGCTTGGGGGATACGACAGCAAACTATGGCTACACCTTC.

The chain combines TRBV9 with TRBJ2-2, with TRBD2 matching over 9 bases. The CDR3 runs to 20 residues. Germline V gives CDR1 SGDLS, CDR2 YYNGEE. V gave up 0 bases and J gave up 0 bases; unmatched junction bases: 12. The CDR3 sequence is CASSVGVIGLAGSNTGELFF. The CDR3 region has the DNA TGTGCCAGCAGCGTAGGTGTTATTGGGCTAGCGGGATCGAACACCGGGGAGCTGTTTTTT.

The J gene is TRBJ2-3, the V gene TRBV6-6; TRBD1 agrees at 10 bases. This CDR3 is 15 amino acids long. Trimming at V came to 6 bases and at J to 4 bases, leaving 7 bases not matched to a gene. From germline, CDR1 is MNHNY and CDR2 SVGAGI (reference sequence). The CDR3 DNA sequence: TGTGCCAGCAGACGAACCGGGACAGGGGCAGATACGCAGTATTTT. Translated, it gives CASRRTGTGADTQYF.

This clone was picked up a small number of times. V gene TRBV28 combines with J gene TRBJ2-3; 9 bases align to TRBD1. This CDR3 region has 16 residues. Trimming took 4 bases from V and 4 from J; bases not matched to a gene: 9. The germline gives CDR1 MDHEN, CDR2 SYDVKM. CDR3 region: CASSSPGQGRADTQYF. The CDR3 DNA sequence: TGTGCCAGCAGTTCTCCGGGACAGGGAAGGGCAGATACGCAGTATTTT.

V usage is TRBV7-9 and J usage is TRBJ1-1; a possible D gene is TRBD1 (5 bases). The length of the CDR3 is 13 residues. Germline V CDR1 and CDR2: SEHNR, FQNEAQ (reference sequence). Deletions cut 5 bases from V and 4 bases from J, with 11 bases between. In DNA, the CDR3 is TGTGCCAGCAGCCAACGCAGGGCCACTGAAGCTTTCTTT. Amino acid sequence: CASSQRRATEAFF.

The sample holds one count of this clone. The chain couples TRBV2 to TRBJ1-1, with TRBD1 matching 7 bases. Losses at the gene ends were 6 bases for V and 0 bases for J; bases not matched to a gene: 7. CDR1 is SNHLY and CDR2 is FYNNEI in the germline V gene. The CDR3 loop spans 15 amino acids. In DNA form, the CDR3 reads TGTGCCAGCAGGAAGGTCGGGACAGTGAACACTGAAGCTTTCTTT. It codes for CASRKVGTVNTEAFF.

Only a few counts were recorded for this clone. V and J are TRBV7-9 and TRBJ2-7, with 7 bases aligning to TRBD2. CDR3 size: 14 residues. Germline loops: CDR1 SEHNR, CDR2 FQNEAQ (reference sequence). The V and J ends lost 2 bases and 2 bases, in that order; junction bases with no gene match: 3. CDR3 DNA: TGTGCCAGCAGCTTATCCGGGAGGCCCTACGAGCAGTACTTC. It specifies CASSLSGRPYEQYF.

In this sample, this clone turned up many times. This rearrangement joins TRBV6-2 or TRBV6-3 to TRBJ2-7; TRBD2 matches at 12 bases. The CDR3 spans 17 residues. Unmatched junction bases numbered 10, after V lost 4 bases and J lost 3 bases. CDR1 is MNHEY, CDR2 SVGEGT, per germline. CDR3 in amino acids: CASSSATSGRFFYEQYF. CDR3 bases: TGTGCCAGCAGTTCAGCAACTAGCGGGAGGTTTTTCTACGAGCAGTACTTC.

V is TRBV28 and J is TRBJ2-7, with a possible D match to TRBD2 (5 bases). Looked up from germline, CDR1 is MDHEN and CDR2 is SYDVKM. The CDR3 spans 14 residues. The V gene lost 3 bases and the J gene lost 3 bases, with 12 bases spanning the gap. This chain's CDR3 is CASSFLAGRYEQYF. As DNA, the CDR3 is TGTGCCAGCAGTTTCCTAGCCGGGCGCTACGAGCAGTACTTC.

The chain couples TRBV28 to TRBJ2-1; 9 nucleotides match TRBD1. CDR3 size: 16 residues. Germline loops: CDR1 MDHEN, CDR2 SYDVKM. After removal of 1 base from V and 5 bases from J, the junction contained 6 bases not matched to a gene. CDR3 region: CASSLLGQGSDNEQFF. The DNA for the CDR3 is TGTGCCAGCAGTTTATTGGGACAGGGAAGCGACAATGAGCAGTTCTTC. The full variable domain, rest sourced from reference TRBV28 and TRBJ2-1, is DVKVTQSSRYLVKRTGEKVFLECVQDMDHENMFWYRQDPGLGLRLIYFSYDVKMKEKGDIPEGYSVSREKKERFSLILESASTNQTSMYLCASSLLGQGSDNEQFFGPGTRLTVL.

The chain joins TRBV30 to TRBJ2-1; 14 bases agree with TRBD2. Germline CDR1 and CDR2: GTSNPN and SVGIG (reference sequence). The CDR3 is made up of 19 amino acids. The junction had 14 bases not matched to a gene; V was cut back by 5 bases and J by 2 bases. CDR3 nucleotides: TGTGCCTGGTCGTCCGGGACTAGCGGGAGTTTAGGGGCCTACAATGAGCAGTTCTTC. It is translated as CAWSSGTSGSLGAYNEQFF.

This chain uses TRBV15 with TRBJ1-2; D is unclear. There are 15 residues in the CDR3. Deletions cut 4 bases from V and 4 bases from J, with 16 bases between. Germline V gene lookup returns CDR1 LNHNV and CDR2 YYDKDF (reference sequence). The CDR3 here is CATSTRHDPSYGYTF. In DNA, the CDR3 is TGTGCCACCAGCACCCGACACGATCCCTCCTATGGCTACACCTTC.

This clone was detected only once. The J gene is TRBJ2-3, the V gene TRBV6-1, with TRBD1 matching over 7 bases. The CDR3 runs to 15 residues. Germline V gene lookup returns CDR1 MNHNS and CDR2 SASEGT. The junction had 3 bases not matched to a gene; V was cut back by 3 bases and J by 0 bases. The CDR3 sequence is CASSDTGASTDTQYF. The CDR3, as DNA: TGTGCCAGCAGTGATACAGGGGCTAGCACAGATACGCAGTATTTT.